The rows below give T cell receptor beta chains drawn from one sample of a study of early T cells in non-severe SARS-CoV-2 infection. TCRdb used MiXCR to reprocess the 5' RACE reads, holding one entry per CDR3 protein. Here the sample spans 40,000 to 65,000 distinct CDR3 sequences, approximately 8% being singletons. The sequenced sample consisted of whole blood. These TCRs come from an adult who was a healthcare worker with PCR-confirmed SARS-CoV-2 infection or an uninfected control (not recorded which). The conserved cysteine and the conserved F or W are not part of the CDR3 here.

V: TRBV16; CDR3: ASSQETMNTEAF
V: TRBV25-1; CDR3: ASSESTSGRSGVWSYEQY
V: TRBV11-2; CDR3: ASSFLPAGSSYNEQF
V: TRBV20-1; CDR3: SARQQNYGYT
V: TRBV14; CDR3: ASSQEVWGRGYT
V: TRBV7-9; CDR3: ASSLAGSHQPQH
V: TRBV6-1; CDR3: ASSESGKYGYT
V: TRBV7-2; CDR3: ASSLPGGRKH
V: TRBV28; CDR3: ASSLSQGAGSYEQY
V: TRBV6-1; CDR3: ASSEYPTLGSPLH
V: TRBV5-4; CDR3: ASSTRTVNTGELF
V: TRBV10-2; CDR3: ASTLDIYNEQF
V: TRBV6-1; CDR3: ASSDQPNNSPLH
V: TRBV28; CDR3: ASSFQGTGGDF
V: TRBV11-2; CDR3: ASSPVFSHEQY
V: TRBV20-1; CDR3: SARLGRNSGNTIY
V: TRBV20-1; CDR3: SARGTEISYNEQF
V: TRBV12-3/TRBV12-4; CDR3: ASSITGTPDIAQH
V: TRBV12-3/TRBV12-4; CDR3: ASSLASGGGGTEAF
V: TRBV4-1; CDR3: ASSQEPDLTDTQY
V: TRBV11-1; CDR3: ASSLAGEKETQY
V: TRBV29-1; CDR3: SVGARKNTGELF
V: TRBV7-9; CDR3: ASSSRLADTTGELF
V: TRBV6-2/TRBV6-3; CDR3: ASSYRTGFRNEQF
V: TRBV12-3/TRBV12-4; CDR3: ASTPQLAGNQPQH
V: TRBV20-1; CDR3: SAPDVLSYEQY
V: TRBV28; CDR3: ASSPLDSSTNEKLF
V: TRBV3-1; CDR3: ASSQATGAEAF
V: TRBV4-2; CDR3: ASSQDPTSGSHEQF
V: TRBV9; CDR3: ASSVGGAHNEQF
V: TRBV27; CDR3: ASGPRDRIESLYEQY
V: TRBV12-3/TRBV12-4; CDR3: ASSQGTSGSGNTIY
V: TRBV11-3; CDR3: ASSLVGTSGYNEQF
V: TRBV9; CDR3: ASSVAASGGTGELF
V: TRBV18; CDR3: ASSPGTGDWEQY
V: TRBV6-5; CDR3: ASRKDRGHQPQH
V: TRBV25-1; CDR3: ASSESGGQETQY
V: TRBV7-8; CDR3: ASSVGDTEAF
V: TRBV5-5; CDR3: ASSLLGTLTYEQY
V: TRBV11-1; CDR3: ASSWTGTANTEAF
V: TRBV4-3; CDR3: ASSQSRVMQETQY
V: TRBV9; CDR3: ASSVESGRSDEQF
V: TRBV6-2/TRBV6-3; CDR3: ASSLTGTPYNEQF
V: TRBV7-9; CDR3: ASSWDQNYGYT
V: TRBV7-6; CDR3: ASSSRDITYEQY
V: TRBV30; CDR3: AWRKYGTGAAGELF
V: TRBV7-2; CDR3: ASSQGSSAPATQY
V: TRBV4-3; CDR3: ASSQVGRGATNEKLF
V: TRBV5-1; CDR3: ASSQKVSPNEKLF
V: TRBV5-1; CDR3: ASRAGNSEQY
V: TRBV20-1; CDR3: SASPPQLTGYEQY
V: TRBV20-1; CDR3: SARPGARTEAF
V: TRBV7-8; CDR3: ASSLVQGGEQF
V: TRBV27; CDR3: ASSLSQGTYEQY
V: TRBV7-6; CDR3: ASSLVGSGANTDTQY
V: TRBV7-9; CDR3: ASSKLAGNTDTQY
V: TRBV5-1; CDR3: ASSLDADTGELF
V: TRBV11-2; CDR3: ASSLDGTGNEKLF
V: TRBV28; CDR3: ASSSPSAGWATEAF